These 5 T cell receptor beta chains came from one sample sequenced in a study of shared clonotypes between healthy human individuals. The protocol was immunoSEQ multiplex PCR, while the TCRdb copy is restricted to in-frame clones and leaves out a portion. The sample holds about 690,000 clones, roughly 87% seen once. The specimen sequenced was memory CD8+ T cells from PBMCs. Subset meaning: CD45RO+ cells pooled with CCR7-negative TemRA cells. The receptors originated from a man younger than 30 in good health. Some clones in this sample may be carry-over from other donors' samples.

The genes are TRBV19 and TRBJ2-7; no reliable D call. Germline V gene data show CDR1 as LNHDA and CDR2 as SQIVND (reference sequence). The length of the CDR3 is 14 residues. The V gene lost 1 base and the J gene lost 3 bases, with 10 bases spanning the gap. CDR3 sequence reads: CASSIAHLGYEQYF. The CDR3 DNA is TGTGCCAGTAGTATAGCCCATCTCGGCTACGAGCAGTACTTC.

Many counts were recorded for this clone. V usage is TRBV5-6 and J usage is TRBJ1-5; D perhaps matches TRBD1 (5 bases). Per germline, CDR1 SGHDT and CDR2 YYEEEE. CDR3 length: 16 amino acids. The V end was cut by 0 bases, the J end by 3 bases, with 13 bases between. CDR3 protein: CASSLGSGTPNQPQHF. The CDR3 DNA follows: TGTGCCAGCAGCTTGGGTTCAGGGACCCCCAATCAGCCCCAGCATTTT. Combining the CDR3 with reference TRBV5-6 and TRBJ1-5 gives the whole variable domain DAGVTQSPTHLIKTRGQQVTLRCSPKSGHDTVSWYQQALGQGPQFIFQYYEEEERQRGNFPDRFSGHQFPNYSSELNVNALLLGDSALYLCASSLGSGTPNQPQHFGDGTRLSIL.

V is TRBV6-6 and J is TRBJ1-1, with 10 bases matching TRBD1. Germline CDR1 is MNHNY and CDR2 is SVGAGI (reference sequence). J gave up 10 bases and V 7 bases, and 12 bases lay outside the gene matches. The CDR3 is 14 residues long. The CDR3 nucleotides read TGTGCCAGCATAACCGGGACAGGGGTTTTGATAGCTTTCTTT. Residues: CASITGTGVLIAFF.

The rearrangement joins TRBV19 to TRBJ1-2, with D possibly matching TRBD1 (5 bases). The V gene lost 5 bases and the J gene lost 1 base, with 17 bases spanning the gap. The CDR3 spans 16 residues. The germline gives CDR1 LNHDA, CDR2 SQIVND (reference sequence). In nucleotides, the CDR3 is TGTGCCAGTAGTCTTTCTCAGGGTACGGTTAACTATGGCTACACCTTC. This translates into CASSLSQGTVNYGYTF.

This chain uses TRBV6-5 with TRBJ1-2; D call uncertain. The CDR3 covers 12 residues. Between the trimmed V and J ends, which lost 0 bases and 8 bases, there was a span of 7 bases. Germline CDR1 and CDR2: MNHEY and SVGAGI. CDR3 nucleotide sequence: TGTGCCAGCAGTTACTCAGGGAAGGGCTACACCTTC. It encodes CASSYSGKGYTF.